This entry concerns a single TCR beta chain. Original processing methods: Amplification of reference gene primers provided the estimated nucleated cell counts. Sequencing used immunoSEQ multiplex PCR; TCRdb keeps in-frame clones, though not all of them. From that table come the V and J calls and clone size; the DNA was used to work out D and trimming. Among about 220,000 clones listed, around 81% were seen once. The sample comes from a study of blood T cell repertoires in COVID-19. Study-wide background: COVID-19 samples, acute and convalescent, were from the United States, Italy and Spain. Sources were T cells, B-cell-depleted T cells, or PBMCs; the material itself was cDNA or gDNA.

This TCR derives from a woman aged 65 to 85 with acute or convalescent COVID-19. The sequencing input was peripheral blood.

CDR3 DNA: TGTGCCAGCAGAAGGGAGTTCACAGATACGCAGTATTTT. This sequence encodes CASRREFTDTQYF. The chain recombines TRBV7-3 with TRBJ2-3, with D possibly being TRBD2 (5 bases). The CDR3 runs 13 residues. From germline, CDR1 is SGHTA and CDR2 FQGTGA. Trimming cost V 6 bases and J 2 bases, with 9 bases left between them. The variable domain in full, with the rest retrieved from reference TRBV7-3 and TRBJ2-3, is GAGVSQTPSNKVTEKGKYVELRCDPISGHTALYWYRQSLGQGPEFLIYFQGTGAADDSGLPNDRFFAVRPEGSVSTLKIQRTERGDSAVYLCASRREFTDTQYFGPGTRLTVL.